These 17 T cell receptor beta chains were sequenced from one sample in a study of molecular identifiers for immune sequencing clone quantification. TCRdb called the PCR reads again in MiXCR, with one record for every CDR3 protein. The table lists approximately 590,000 distinct CDR3 sequences, roughly 27% of them singletons. The material sequenced was naive CD8+ T cells from blood, with Jurkat cell RNA spiked in. Described subset: FACS-sorted CD8+CD4-CCR7+CD45RA+ naive T cells. These receptor sequences come from a human donor in good health. Some libraries in this study had Jurkat cell RNA spiked in.

This clonotype was recorded a few times. The chain recombines TRBV4-3 with TRBJ2-1, with 7 bases lining up with TRBD2. The length of the CDR3 is 17 residues. Germline V gene data show CDR1 as LGHNA and CDR2 as YSLEER. Trimming cost V 3 bases and J 6 bases; bases outside gene matches: 14. The CDR3 loop reads CASSHDLAEPTSNEQFF. The CDR3 DNA sequence: TGCGCCAGCAGCCACGACCTAGCGGAACCCACATCCAATGAGCAGTTCTTC.

In its sample, this clonotype was seen a few times. This rearrangement joins TRBV20-1 to TRBJ2-7; maybe TRBD2 (5 bases). V lost 0 bases to trimming and J lost 7 bases, with 16 bases between them. The CDR3 contains 14 residues. Germline lookup yields CDR1 DFQATT and CDR2 SNEGSKA (reference sequence). This CDR3 reads CSARDEGAAWEQYF. CDR3 bases: TGCAGTGCTAGAGATGAGGGCGCTGCGTGGGAGCAGTACTTC.

This clonotype came up a few times. The DNA is left out, because the CDR3 cannot be placed on it with certainty; the CDR3 is given as TCRdb lists it. The V call is TRBV9, the J call TRBJ2-1; TRBD2, the table's D call, lacks a check against the DNA. Termini included, the CDR3 measures 14 amino acids. Per germline, CDR1 SGDLS and CDR2 YYNGEE. CDR3: CASSVGPGTSGSTW.

This clonotype turned up a few times. The chain joins TRBV12-3 or TRBV12-4 to TRBJ2-7, with 10 bases identical to TRBD2. CDR3 length: 15 amino acids. The ends lost 4 bases at V and 0 bases at J; junction bases unmatched: 3. The DNA for the CDR3 is TGTGCCAGCAGTTGGGCTAGCGGGAGCTCCTACGAGCAGTACTTC. The encoded protein is CASSWASGSSYEQYF.

CDR3 sequence reads: CACRQGDQPQHF. The CDR3 DNA reads TGTGCCTGTCGACAGGGGGATCAGCCCCAGCATTTT. The V call is TRBV12-3 or TRBV12-4, the J call TRBJ1-5; 9 nucleotides agree with TRBD1. CDR3 length equals 12 residues. The V segment lost 11 bases and the J segment 5 bases; nucleotides outside the gene matches: 4.

The chain couples TRBV13 to TRBJ2-7; TRBD1 agrees at 9 bases. Germline CDR1 reads PRHDT; CDR2 reads FYEKMQ (reference sequence). CDR3 size: 14 residues. The V segment lost 4 bases and the J segment 5 bases; nucleotides outside the gene matches: 6. The CDR3 region is CASSSTGGLDEQYF. CDR3 nucleotides: TGTGCCAGCAGCTCAACAGGGGGCCTCGACGAGCAGTACTTC.

This clonotype showed up many times. The rearrangement joins TRBV7-6 to TRBJ2-3; D is unresolved. From germline, CDR1 is SGHVS and CDR2 FNYEAQ. There are 15 residues in the CDR3. The ends were cut back, 1 base at V and 0 bases at J, with 8 bases in the middle. CDR3 in DNA: TGTGCCAGCAGCTTAGATCATTTTAGCACAGATACGCAGTATTTT. Translating it yields CASSLDHFSTDTQYF. The complete variable domain, with remaining parts taken from reference TRBV7-6 and TRBJ2-3, reads GAGVSQSPRYKVTKRGQDVALRCDPISGHVSLYWYRQALGQGPEFLTYFNYEAQQDKSGLPNDRFSAERPEGSISTLTIQRTEQRDSAMYRCASSLDHFSTDTQYFGPGTRLTVL.

The V call is TRBV9, the J call TRBJ2-5; tentatively, D is TRBD2 (5 bases). This CDR3 is 16 amino acids long. The V end lost 4 bases, the J end lost 2 bases, and 18 bases lay between the germline ends. CDR1 SGDLS and CDR2 YYNGEE come from the germline V gene. The CDR3 DNA is TGTGCCAGCAGCCCCAAAGCCGGAGGCGTACAAGAGACCCAGTACTTC. This encodes CASSPKAGGVQETQYF.

V gene TRBV7-9 combines with J gene TRBJ2-1; 12 positions match TRBD2. With V trimmed by 1 base and J by 7 bases, 14 bases remained unmatched. The CDR3 is 19 amino acids. Looked up from germline, CDR1 is SEHNR and CDR2 is FQNEAQ (reference sequence). CDR3 DNA: TGTGCCAGCAGCTTAGAGGCGCCCCCGACTAGCGGGAGTTTGAATGAGCAGTTCTTC. It translates to CASSLEAPPTSGSLNEQFF.

The rearrangement uses TRBV19 and TRBJ2-1; tentatively, D is TRBD1 (6 bases). This CDR3 has 15 amino acids. V gave up 3 bases and J gave up 6 bases, with 15 bases separating them. Germline V gene data show CDR1 as LNHDA and CDR2 as SQIVND (reference sequence). The CDR3 bases are TGTGCCAGTAGTATGAGTGGGGGCCCCCCCAATGAGCAGTTCTTC. This translates into CASSMSGGPPNEQFF.

The chain carries TRBV4-3 and TRBJ1-2, with 9 nucleotides matching TRBD1. There are 17 residues in the CDR3. V trimming: 0 bases; J trimming: 7 bases; junction bases outside the gene matches: 12. Looked up from germline, CDR1 is LGHNA and CDR2 is YSLEER. The CDR3 region is CASSQDRGEQGASGYTF. The CDR3 DNA follows: TGCGCCAGCAGCCAAGATAGAGGGGAACAGGGGGCTTCTGGCTACACCTTC.

At least ten counts were recorded for this clonotype. This chain joins TRBV28 and TRBJ1-5; the D gene is possibly TRBD1 (5 bases). The CDR3 is 14 residues long. Germline assignment: CDR1 MDHEN and CDR2 SYDVKM. The V end lost 5 bases, the J end lost 5 bases, and 13 bases lay between the germline ends. In nucleotides, the CDR3 is TGTGCCAGCAGTCTCGCCCAGGGAGATCAGCCCCAGCATTTT. Translating gives CASSLAQGDQPQHF.

On this clonotype: One junction end disagrees with the germline gene, perhaps due to a read error. The J gene is TRBJ2-7, the V gene TRBV7-2, with D tentatively TRBD1 or TRBD2 (5 bases each). Per the germline V gene, CDR1 is SGHTA and CDR2 is FQGNSA. CDR3 length equals 15 residues. The CDR3 is CVSSLEGTSSYEQYF. In DNA form, the CDR3 reads TGTGTCAGCAGCTTAGAGGGGACGAGCTCCTACGAGCAGTACTTC.

In its sample, this clonotype was seen many times. This rearrangement joins TRBV20-1 to TRBJ2-3; D is unresolved. V was clipped by 0 bases and J by 0 bases, with 13 bases between them. This CDR3 spans 16 amino acids. CDR1 is DFQATT, CDR2 SNEGSKA, per germline (reference sequence). This CDR3 reads CSARDPAFSSTDTQYF. The CDR3 DNA reads TGCAGTGCTAGAGATCCGGCATTTTCAAGCACAGATACGCAGTATTTT.

At least ten counts were recorded for this clonotype. V and J are TRBV7-9 and TRBJ2-7, with D perhaps matching TRBD1 (5 bases). There are 16 residues in the CDR3. Germline CDR1 is SEHNR and CDR2 is FQNEAQ (reference sequence). V lost 4 bases and J 4 bases, leaving 20 bases between the germline ends. The CDR3 DNA reads as TGTGCCAGCAGCTCCGACCTACAGGCGGATATATACGAGCAGTACTTC. Translation gives CASSSDLQADIYEQYF.

The CDR3 nucleotides are TGTGCCAGCAGTCCCCTCCTAGCGGGAGGGCCCGAGACCCAGTACTTC. Translation gives CASSPLLAGGPETQYF. The chain joins TRBV27 to TRBJ2-5, with TRBD2 matching 12 bases. The germline V gene has CDR1 MNHEY and CDR2 SMNVEV (reference sequence). The CDR3 spans 16 residues. Trimming at V came to 5 bases and at J to 5 bases, leaving 9 bases not matched to a gene.

In this sample, this clonotype turned up a few times. The V and J genes are TRBV27 and TRBJ2-3; 7 bases are shared with TRBD2. Germline values: CDR1 MNHEY, CDR2 SMNVEV (reference sequence). Trimming cost V 4 bases and J 6 bases; bases outside gene matches: 10. There are 15 residues in the CDR3. The CDR3 loop is CASSSSGTMADTQYF. The CDR3 region has the DNA TGTGCCAGCAGTTCATCCGGGACTATGGCTGATACGCAGTATTTT.